These 10 T cell receptor beta chains originate from one sample sequenced in a study of blood T cell repertoires in COVID-19. Profiling relied on immunoSEQ multiplex PCR, and the TCRdb table lists in-frame clones only, not all of them. The table includes over 70,000 clones, approximately 88% detected once. Material for sequencing was peripheral blood. The source of these receptors is a woman of 80 years or more with acute or convalescent COVID-19.

The gene calls are TRBV7-9 and TRBJ2-1; D is unresolved. V was shortened by 0 bases and J by 0 bases, with 9 bases between the two germline ends. The CDR3 contains 16 residues. Germline values: CDR1 SEHNR, CDR2 FQNEAQ (reference sequence). CDR3 region: CASSLAEALSYNEQFF. CDR3 sequence (DNA): TGTGCCAGCAGCTTAGCCGAGGCCCTCTCCTACAATGAGCAGTTCTTC.

The chain uses TRBV3-1 (or the pseudogene TRBV3-2) and TRBJ2-7; D call uncertain. CDR1 is LGHDT, CDR2 YNNKEL, per germline (reference sequence). CDR3 length: 14 amino acids. V gave up 4 bases and J gave up 7 bases, with 17 bases separating them. The CDR3 spells CASSRGQVSFEQYF. The CDR3 bases are TGTGCCAGCAGCCGTGGGCAGGTCTCCTTTGAGCAGTACTTC.

The genes are TRBV2 and TRBJ1-5, with 7 bases lining up with TRBD1. Germline V lookup: CDR1 SNHLY, CDR2 FYNNEI. The V and J ends lost 4 bases and 6 bases, in that order; junction bases with no gene match: 6. The CDR3 runs to 14 residues. Here the CDR3 reads CASSGQGAGQPQHF. Written as DNA, the CDR3 is TGTGCCAGCAGTGGACAGGGTGCAGGTCAGCCCCAGCATTTT.

V usage is TRBV18 and J usage is TRBJ1-2, with D maybe TRBD1 (5 bases). CDR3 length: 15 amino acids. CDR1 is KGHSH, CDR2 LQKENI, per germline. The ends were cut back, 3 bases at V and 2 bases at J, with 13 bases in the middle. The DNA for the CDR3 is TGTGCCAGCTCACCCCCCCCGACAGTCAACTATGGCTACACCTTC. Protein product: CASSPPPTVNYGYTF.

The chain uses TRBV27 and TRBJ2-7; 16 bases align to TRBD2. This CDR3 has 14 amino acids. V lost 8 bases and J lost 2; bases outside the gene matches: 0. Germline CDR1 and CDR2: MNHEY and SMNVEV (reference sequence). CDR3 nucleotide sequence: TGTGCCAGCGGGACTAGCGGGGGGGCCTACGAGCAGTACTTC. As protein: CASGTSGGAYEQYF.

The chain recombines TRBV7-2 with TRBJ1-3, with unresolved D. Germline V gene data show CDR1 as SGHTA and CDR2 as FQGNSA. V lost 6 bases to trimming and J lost 0 bases, with 24 bases between them. The CDR3 consists of 19 residues. The CDR3 nucleotides read TGTGCCAGCAGTCTTACTCCCGGGTCCGCTCGCCACTCTGGAAACACCATATATTTT. As protein: CASSLTPGSARHSGNTIYF. The variable domain in full, completed from reference TRBV7-2 and TRBJ1-3, reads GAGVSQSPSNKVTEKGKDVELRCDPISGHTALYWYRQSLGQGLEFLIYFQGNSAPDKSGLPSDRFSAERTGGSVSTLTIQRTQQEDSAVYLCASSLTPGSARHSGNTIYFGEGSWLTVV.

The CDR3 DNA reads TGTGCCAGCACTAAAGACAGGGTAGATGAGCAGTTCTTC. This encodes CASTKDRVDEQFF. The chain combines TRBV6-6 with TRBJ2-1; 7 positions match TRBD1. With V trimmed by 7 bases and J by 8 bases, 8 bases remained unmatched. There are 13 residues in the CDR3. CDR1 is MNHNY and CDR2 is SVGAGI in the germline V gene (reference sequence).

This clone appeared once. V is TRBV5-1 and J is TRBJ2-2; D possibly corresponds to TRBD1 (5 bases). Germline V lookup: CDR1 SGHRS, CDR2 YFSETQ. This CDR3 is built from 14 residues. With 4 bases removed from V and 2 bases from J, the gap between germline ends came to 9 bases. The CDR3 protein is CASSVQVNTGELFF. The CDR3 nucleotides read TGCGCCAGCAGCGTACAGGTTAACACCGGGGAGCTGTTTTTT.

The chain uses TRBV9 and TRBJ1-3, with D perhaps TRBD1 (6 bases). Germline V CDR1 and CDR2: SGDLS, YYNGEE. The CDR3 runs 15 residues. The V end lost 3 bases, the J end lost 0 bases, and 10 bases lay between the germline ends. CDR3: CASSGTGHSGNTIYF. CDR3 bases: TGTGCCAGCAGCGGGACGGGACACTCTGGAAACACCATATATTTT.

In this sample, this clone turned up a few times. The chain employs TRBV14 and TRBJ2-1; TRBD2 matches at 7 bases. Germline V gene lookup returns CDR1 SGHDN and CDR2 FVKESK. Losses at the gene ends were 4 bases for V and 5 bases for J; bases not matched to a gene: 11. The CDR3 length is 16 residues. The CDR3 DNA reads TGTGCCAGCAGCCTAAAGCGCAGGGAGGGCCACAATGAGCAGTTCTTC. The encoded protein is CASSLKRREGHNEQFF.